These 10 T cell receptor beta chains came from one sample sequenced in a study of T cell responses to AZD1222 COVID-19 vaccine. This table comes from immunoSEQ multiplex PCR, and its TCRdb copy is limited to in-frame clones, with some not included. Of about 130,000 clones in the sample, under 90% were seen once. The sample here was peripheral blood, taken on day 0 of AZD1222 vaccination. These receptors were collected from an adult in good health.

CDR3 sequence (DNA): TGCGCCAGCAGCTTGGCGGTGGATGAAAAACTGTTTTTT. It is translated as CASSLAVDEKLFF. The chain joins TRBV5-1 to TRBJ1-4; unclear D gene. This CDR3 is 13 amino acids long. The V gene lost 0 bases and the J gene lost 6 bases, with 6 bases spanning the gap. CDR1 is SGHRS and CDR2 is YFSETQ in the germline V gene. The variable domain in full, with the rest retrieved from reference TRBV5-1 and TRBJ1-4, is KAGVTQTPRYLIKTRGQQVTLSCSPISGHRSVSWYQQTPGQGLQFLFEYFSETQRNKGNFPGRFSGRQFSNSRSEMNVSTLELGDSALYLCASSLAVDEKLFFGSGTQLSVL.

The chain employs TRBV7-8 and TRBJ1-2; 7 bases line up with TRBD1. CDR1 is SGHVS and CDR2 is FQNEAQ in the germline V gene. The CDR3 totals 14 residues. With V trimmed by 5 bases and J by 2 bases, 5 bases remained unmatched. This CDR3 is CASSPGTVNYGYTF. As DNA, the CDR3 is TGTGCCAGCAGCCCCGGGACAGTAAACTATGGCTACACCTTC.

The gene calls are TRBV18 and TRBJ1-4, with D uncertain. The CDR3 is 13 residues long. Germline V gives CDR1 KGHSH, CDR2 LQKENI. Trimming removed 6 bases from V and 8 bases from J, with 13 bases in between. In nucleotides, the CDR3 is TGTGCCAGCTCTCCTCGTACAGAGGAAAAACTGTTTTTT. Translated: CASSPRTEEKLFF.

J is TRBJ1-4 and V is TRBV27; no clear D. V was pared by 3 bases and J by 8 bases, with 13 bases between. The CDR3 covers 14 residues. CDR1 MNHEY and CDR2 SMNVEV come from the germline V gene (reference sequence). The CDR3 reads CASSLAIGEEKLFF. CDR3 DNA: TGTGCCAGCAGTTTGGCCATCGGGGAGGAAAAACTGTTTTTT.

This rearrangement joins TRBV27 to TRBJ1-1; D might be TRBD1 (6 bases). Germline loops: CDR1 MNHEY, CDR2 SMNVEV (reference sequence). Trimming cost V 10 bases and J 5 bases, with 17 bases left between them. The CDR3 runs 13 residues. The CDR3 loop is CAIGGREGTEAFF. DNA for the CDR3: TGTGCCATAGGGGGACGAGAAGGAACTGAAGCTTTCTTT.

The genes are TRBV6-5 and TRBJ1-2; 7 bases map to TRBD1. V was pared by 6 bases and J by 6 bases, with 13 bases of the junction left unmatched. This CDR3 comprises 15 residues. CDR1 and CDR2 (germline): MNHEY, SVGAGI. CDR3 loop: CASSAAFVTGDGYTF. CDR3 DNA sequence: TGTGCCAGCAGCGCGGCTTTCGTTACAGGGGATGGCTACACCTTC.

The chain uses TRBV4-3 and TRBJ1-2, with D unresolved. The CDR3 totals 13 residues. CDR1 is LGHNA and CDR2 is YSLEER in the germline V gene. Deletions cut 5 bases from V and 4 bases from J, with 11 bases between. The CDR3 is CASSRTPFYGYTF. The CDR3 coding sequence is TGCGCCAGCAGCAGGACCCCTTTCTATGGCTACACCTTC.

This clone was seen a few times. The gene calls are TRBV5-1 and TRBJ1-2, with 7 positions matching TRBD1. The CDR3 length is 14 residues. Germline assignment: CDR1 SGHRS and CDR2 YFSETQ. Losses at the gene ends were 4 bases for V and 4 bases for J; bases not matched to a gene: 7. The CDR3 DNA reads as TGCGCCAGCAGCCCCGGGACAGAAGTCTATGGCTACACCTTC. Its protein is CASSPGTEVYGYTF.

This clone has just one count. V and J are TRBV4-3 and TRBJ1-3; no reliable D call. CDR1 is LGHNA, CDR2 YSLEER, per germline. V dropped 0 bases and J dropped 1 base, with 7 bases sitting between them. CDR3 length: 15 amino acids. The CDR3 DNA sequence: TGCGCCAGCAGCCAAGATTTAGGTTCTGGAAACACCATATATTTT. Protein sequence: CASSQDLGSGNTIYF.

This clone was observed a single time. This sequence joins TRBV6-5 and TRBJ2-5, with D maybe TRBD1 (6 bases). Germline V gene data show CDR1 as MNHEY and CDR2 as SVGAGI. The CDR3 has 13 amino acids. Trimming took 4 bases from V and 7 from J, leaving 13 bases between them. CDR3 nucleotide sequence: TGTGCCAGCAGTTTCAGGGGTGCAGCGACCCAGTACTTC. This translates into CASSFRGAATQYF.